These 11 T cell receptor beta chains share one sample of origin, sequenced in a study of cytomegalovirus exposure and HLA in healthy donors. It was with 60 Vbeta and 13 Jbeta primers that the PCR ran. This table comes from immunoSEQ multiplex PCR, and its TCRdb copy is limited to in-frame clones, with some not included. The sample shows around 170,000 clones, around 80% of them seen only once. Source material: PBMCs. The receptor source for this set is a man aged 35 to 55 in good health and CMV-seronegative.

This chain joins TRBV19 and TRBJ2-5; D may be TRBD2 (7 bases). The CDR3 has 15 residues. The V gene lost 4 bases and the J gene lost 5 bases, with 17 bases spanning the gap. Germline lookup yields CDR1 LNHDA and CDR2 SQIVND (reference sequence). CDR3 residues: CASSRGGLVGETQYF. Written as DNA, the CDR3 is TGTGCCAGTAGTAGGGGGGGGCTGGTTGGGGAGACCCAGTACTTC.

In its sample, this clone was seen once. The CDR3 spells CASSLGGEQYF. CDR3 sequence (DNA): TGTGCCAGCAGCTTAGGCGGCGAGCAGTACTTC. V usage is TRBV5-6 and J usage is TRBJ2-7; no clear D. Germline CDR1 SGHDT, CDR2 YYEEEE. Trimming pared 2 bases from V and 6 bases from J, leaving 6 bases between. This CDR3 has 11 amino acids.

The chain uses TRBV6-6 and TRBJ1-4; 9 bases match TRBD1. The V segment lost 2 bases and the J segment 5 bases; nucleotides outside the gene matches: 3. The CDR3 sequence is 15 residues long. Germline V gene data show CDR1 as MNHNY and CDR2 as SVGAGI (reference sequence). CDR3 bases: TGTGCCAGCAGTTACGGACAGGGGAGGAATGAAAAACTGTTTTTT. As protein: CASSYGQGRNEKLFF.

The rearrangement joins TRBV7-8 to TRBJ2-1; D possibly corresponds to TRBD1 (6 bases). The CDR3 is made up of 16 amino acids. Trimming stripped 7 bases from V and 6 bases from J, with 22 bases between. Germline CDR1 reads SGHVS; CDR2 reads FQNEAQ. Here the CDR3 reads CASTQRGARGGNEQFF. The CDR3 bases are TGTGCCAGCACCCAACGTGGGGCTCGAGGGGGCAATGAGCAGTTCTTC.

V usage is TRBV6-5 and J usage is TRBJ2-2, with D possibly TRBD2 on 6 matching bases. Germline CDR1 MNHEY, CDR2 SVGAGI. The CDR3 length is 13 residues. V lost 0 bases, J lost 8 bases, and 7 bases lay in between. Written as DNA, the CDR3 is TGTGCCAGCAGTTACTCGGGGGGTGGGGAGCTGTTTTTT. It translates to CASSYSGGGELFF.

This chain connects TRBV28 to TRBJ2-5; D is unresolved. CDR1 is MDHEN, CDR2 SYDVKM, per germline. The CDR3 is made up of 14 amino acids. The V and J ends lost 3 bases and 2 bases respectively, with 10 bases between them. CDR3 sequence (DNA): TGTGCCAGCAGTTTTTCAACAATGCAAGAGACCCAGTACTTC. Protein sequence: CASSFSTMQETQYF.

The chain joins TRBV7-9 to TRBJ2-3; 8 nucleotides align to TRBD1. With 3 bases clipped from V and 1 base from J, the junction kept 3 bases outside the gene matches. CDR1 is SEHNR and CDR2 is FQNEAQ in the germline V gene (reference sequence). The CDR3 runs to 15 residues. The CDR3 loop is CASSFDRGRTDTQYF. CDR3 DNA sequence: TGTGCCAGCAGCTTCGACAGGGGACGCACAGATACGCAGTATTTT.

The rearrangement uses TRBV29-1 and TRBJ1-2, with D perhaps TRBD1 (6 bases). This CDR3 is 13 amino acids long. The V end lost 4 bases, the J end lost 1 base, and 10 bases lay between the germline ends. Germline V gives CDR1 SQVTM, CDR2 ANQGSEA. CDR3 nucleotides: TGCAGCGTTGCCAGGGGAGTTAACTATGGCTACACCTTC. Translated, it gives CSVARGVNYGYTF.

The CDR3 DNA follows: TGTGCCAGCAGTCCCGGGACAGCGGGTCAGTACTTC. Encoded protein: CASSPGTAGQYF. The chain has TRBV6-5 and TRBJ2-7; D possibly corresponds to TRBD1 (7 bases). Germline CDR1 and CDR2: MNHEY and SVGAGI. Trimming shortened V by 5 bases and J by 10 bases, and 15 bases separated the two germline ends. This CDR3 is built from 12 residues.

DNA of the CDR3: TGTGCCTGCCGACAGGGGGCGTTATATTTATCCGGGGAGCTGTTTTTT. Translation: CACRQGALYLSGELFF. V gene TRBV30 combines with J gene TRBJ2-2, with 10 bases that match TRBD1. Germline CDR1 reads GTSNPN; CDR2 reads SVGIG (reference sequence). The ends lost 6 bases at V and 6 bases at J; junction bases unmatched: 13. CDR3 length equals 16 residues.

V is TRBV9 and J is TRBJ1-2; tentatively, D is TRBD1 (6 bases). Looked up from germline, CDR1 is SGDLS and CDR2 is YYNGEE. Trimming stripped 0 bases from V and 4 bases from J, with 22 bases between. The CDR3 is 18 amino acids. The CDR3 DNA reads TGTGCCAGCAGCGTAGCTGGGGGGGCAGACCCCCTGAGCTATGGCTACACCTTC. This gives the protein CASSVAGGADPLSYGYTF. Together with reference TRBV9 and TRBJ1-2, the CDR3 gives the full variable domain: DSGVTQTPKHLITATGQRVTLRCSPRSGDLSVYWYQQSLDQGLQFLIQYYNGEERAKGNILERFSAQQFPDLHSELNLSSLELGDSALYFCASSVAGGADPLSYGYTFGSGTRLTVV.